This entry describes one T cell receptor (beta chain). The antigen is undetermined. It was the roughly 130-subject validation cohort, separate from the roughly 700-subject first cohort, to which the donors belonged. Germline lookup yields CDR1 SQVTM and CDR2 ANQGSEA. V shed 5 bases and J shed 8 bases, with 18 bases lying between them. CDR3 size: 13 residues. These data are taken from a study of cytomegalovirus exposure and HLA in healthy donors. Data came from immunoSEQ multiplex PCR; TCRdb stores just in-frame clones and leaves some out. The data hold 150,000 to 200,000 clones, with roughly 84% observed a single time. Whole-study findings and limits: High sensitivity and specificity were reportedly achieved when the classifier diagnosed cytomegalovirus status.

What was sequenced was PBMCs. The genes are TRBV29-1 and TRBJ1-2, with D unresolved. The receptor was isolated from a young man in good health and CMV-seropositive. This chain's CDR3 is CSVNRLREWGYTF. DNA for the CDR3: TGCAGCGTTAACAGACTCCGGGAGTGGGGCTACACCTTC.